The 30 T cell receptor beta chains reported below all come from one sample, sequenced in a study of post-analysis software for immune sequencing data. TCR beta libraries were prepared from cDNA with unique molecular identifiers. TCRdb reanalysed the PCR reads using MiXCR and keeps one entry per CDR3 protein. Seen here are about 770,000 distinct CDR3 sequences, about half observed once, and the top ten hold just under 5%. These receptors have no identified antigens. Findings of the study overall: Comparison of patients with controls showed 5 or 6 TRBV segments more frequent in patients, TRBV5-6, TRBV5-1 and TRBV20-1 among them.

Sequencing input: blood. The origin of the receptors is a girl between 10 and 17 years old with multiple sclerosis.

The CDR3 region is CASSATPVAKNIQYF. In nucleotides, the CDR3 is TGTGCCAGCAGCGCTACCCCAGTAGCCAAAAACATTCAGTACTTC. This chain uses TRBV6-5 with TRBJ2-4; D is ambiguous. The CDR3 covers 15 residues. Germline loops: CDR1 MNHEY, CDR2 SVGAGI. V was trimmed by 6 bases and J by 0 bases, leaving 12 bases between them.

A few counts support this clonotype. The CDR3 spells CASSQPAGFGYNEQFF. Here the CDR3 DNA reads TGTGCCAGCAGCCAACCAGCGGGATTCGGCTACAATGAGCAGTTCTTC. V and J are TRBV3-1 and TRBJ2-1; 7 nucleotides line up with TRBD2. After removal of 2 bases from V and 3 bases from J, the junction contained 7 bases not matched to a gene. The germline CDR1 and CDR2 sequences are LGHDT and YNNKEL (reference sequence). This CDR3 region has 16 residues.

The rearrangement uses TRBV5-6 and TRBJ2-3; 7 bases fit TRBD2. Germline V CDR1 and CDR2: SGHDT, YYEEEE. CDR3 size: 15 residues. The V and J ends lost 2 bases and 9 bases, in that order; junction bases with no gene match: 12. This chain's CDR3 is CASSFETSSRGTQYF. The CDR3 nucleotides read TGTGCCAGCAGCTTCGAGACTAGCAGTCGGGGGACGCAGTATTTT. Variable domain in full (rest from reference TRBV5-6 and TRBJ2-3): DAGVTQSPTHLIKTRGQQVTLRCSPKSGHDTVSWYQQALGQGPQFIFQYYEEEERQRGNFPDRFSGHQFPNYSSELNVNALLLGDSALYLCASSFETSSRGTQYFGPGTRLTVL.

The rearrangement uses TRBV6-2 or TRBV6-3 and TRBJ1-2; no definite D call. Germline V gene lookup returns CDR1 MNHEY and CDR2 SVGEGT. The V gene lost 2 bases and the J gene lost 5 bases, with 15 bases spanning the gap. The CDR3 has 15 amino acids. CDR3 protein: CASSYRDVGRYGYTF. CDR3 nucleotides: TGTGCCAGCAGTTACCGAGACGTAGGGAGATATGGCTACACCTTC.

V and J are TRBV5-1 and TRBJ2-5, with 12 bases aligning to TRBD2. From germline, CDR1 is SGHRS and CDR2 YFSETQ. CDR3 length: 17 amino acids. V shed 3 bases, J shed 2 bases, and the junction held 8 bases outside the gene matches. DNA for the CDR3: TGCGCCAGCAGCTCCCGGACTAGCGGGAACCAACAAGAGACCCAGTACTTC. Residues: CASSSRTSGNQQETQYF.

This sequence joins TRBV9 and TRBJ2-1, with 16 nucleotides matching TRBD2. Germline loops: CDR1 SGDLS, CDR2 YYNGEE. V lost 4 bases to trimming and J lost 7 bases; unmatched junction nucleotides: 8. The CDR3 is made up of 17 amino acids. CDR3: CASSPGTSGRDLNEQFF. The CDR3 DNA reads as TGTGCCAGCAGCCCGGGGACTAGCGGGAGGGACCTTAATGAGCAGTTCTTC.

The chain combines TRBV24-1 with TRBJ2-1; D uncertain. The germline V gene has CDR1 KGHDR and CDR2 SFDVKD. V was pared by 8 bases and J by 4 bases, with 8 bases between. There are 12 residues in the CDR3. The CDR3 nucleotides are TGTGCCACCAAAGACTCGTACAATGAGCAGTTCTTC. The encoded protein is CATKDSYNEQFF.

This clonotype appeared a few times. This chain uses TRBV29-1 with TRBJ2-7; no firm D call. V dropped 7 bases and J dropped 5 bases, with 15 bases sitting between them. Germline V gene lookup returns CDR1 SQVTM and CDR2 ANQGSEA. There are 12 residues in the CDR3. CDR3 amino acids: CSAGNGYDEQYF. The CDR3 DNA is TGCAGCGCAGGAAATGGTTACGACGAGCAGTACTTC.

This chain connects TRBV12-3 or TRBV12-4 to TRBJ2-3, with TRBD2 matching over 8 bases. With 5 bases clipped from V and 3 bases from J, the junction kept 13 bases outside the gene matches. This CDR3 spans 17 amino acids. Written as DNA, the CDR3 is TGTGCCAGCAGTCTCCGAGGGGGTAGCGGGAAAACAGATACGCAGTATTTT. It codes for CASSLRGGSGKTDTQYF.

This clonotype has just a few counts. The rearrangement links TRBV20-1 to TRBJ2-7; the D gene could be TRBD1 or TRBD2 (5 bases each). The germline V gene encodes CDR1 DFQATT and CDR2 SNEGSKA (reference sequence). The CDR3 is 14 amino acids. The V end was cut by 0 bases, the J end by 5 bases, with 14 bases between. CDR3 nucleotide sequence: TGCAGTGCTAGAGACGGACTGGGGGTTAACGAGCAGTACTTC. Amino acids: CSARDGLGVNEQYF.

The V and J genes are TRBV29-1 and TRBJ2-1; 11 bases agree with TRBD2. Germline V lookup: CDR1 SQVTM, CDR2 ANQGSEA. The CDR3 has 14 amino acids. J gave up 6 bases and V 6 bases, and 7 bases lay outside the gene matches. The CDR3 sequence is CSVDSGRAGNEQFF. Written as DNA, the CDR3 is TGCAGCGTCGATAGCGGGAGGGCAGGCAATGAGCAGTTCTTC.

The gene calls are TRBV11-2 and TRBJ1-1; D is unresolved. Deletions cut 5 bases from V and 8 bases from J, with 12 bases between. Per the germline V gene, CDR1 is SGHAT and CDR2 is FQNNGV. The CDR3 runs to 12 residues. CDR3 DNA: TGTGCCAGCAGCCCCGGGGTCAGGGAAGCTTTCTTT. Protein sequence: CASSPGVREAFF.

This clonotype was counted only a few times. Relative to the germline gene, one junction end is altered; a read error may explain this. The chain uses TRBV7-2 and TRBJ2-5; 9 nucleotides agree with TRBD2. Germline V gives CDR1 SGHTA, CDR2 FQGNSA. The CDR3 is 15 residues long. The CDR3 spells CASSLGLAGRETQYF. For the CDR3, the DNA is TGTGCCAGCAGTTTAGGGCTAGCGGGGAGAGAGACCCAGTACTTC. Together with reference TRBV7-2 and TRBJ2-5, the CDR3 gives the full variable domain: GAGVSQSPSNKVTEKGKDVELRCDPISGHTALYWYRQSLGQGLEFLIYFQGNSAPDKSGLPSDRFSAERTGGSVSTLTIQRTQQEDSAVYLCASSLGLAGRETQYFGPGTRLLVL.

The rearrangement uses TRBV5-1 and TRBJ2-7; maybe TRBD2 (6 bases). This CDR3 is built from 17 residues. Germline V CDR1 and CDR2: SGHRS, YFSETQ. V gave up 1 base and J gave up 0 bases, with 17 bases separating them. Written as DNA, the CDR3 is TGCGCCAGCAGCTTGTCCACAATAACCGGGAGCTCCTACGAGCAGTACTTC. Translated, it gives CASSLSTITGSSYEQYF. Full variable domain (remainder filled in from reference TRBV5-1 and TRBJ2-7): KAGVTQTPRYLIKTRGQQVTLSCSPISGHRSVSWYQQTPGQGLQFLFEYFSETQRNKGNFPGRFSGRQFSNSRSEMNVSTLELGDSALYLCASSLSTITGSSYEQYFGPGTRLTVT.

The chain has TRBV12-5 and TRBJ2-1; 8 bases are a match to TRBD2. Germline V gene sequence: CDR1 LGHNT, CDR2 FRNRAP. The CDR3 totals 16 residues. The junction had 6 bases not matched to a gene; V was cut back by 1 base and J by 4 bases. CDR3 protein: CASGLGPGGGYNEQFF. In DNA form, the CDR3 reads TGTGCTAGTGGTTTGGGGCCGGGAGGGGGGTACAATGAGCAGTTCTTC.

The chain combines TRBV10-3 with TRBJ1-6, with TRBD1 as a possible D gene (6 bases). This CDR3 spans 16 amino acids. Germline V gene lookup returns CDR1 ENHRY and CDR2 SYGVKD. The V and J ends lost 0 bases and 8 bases respectively, with 14 bases between them. The CDR3 bases are TGTGCCATCAGTGAGTCGACAGGATTCTCCCATTCACCCCTCCACTTT. Its translation is CAISESTGFSHSPLHF.

This clonotype has just a few counts. The V call is TRBV7-9, the J call TRBJ2-7; no reliable D call. V was trimmed by 1 base and J by 5 bases, leaving 9 bases between them. The CDR3 runs to 13 residues. Germline CDR1 is SEHNR and CDR2 is FQNEAQ (reference sequence). The CDR3 DNA is TGTGCCAGCAGCTTAGAACCAGTAAACGAGCAGTACTTC. Its protein product is CASSLEPVNEQYF.

The V and J genes are TRBV28 and TRBJ2-3; 8 bases align to TRBD2. J lost 1 base, V lost 7 bases, and 13 bases had no gene match. The CDR3 is 17 residues long. The germline V gene encodes CDR1 MDHEN and CDR2 SYDVKM. The CDR3 spells CASTSPGGGGGTDTQYF. In nucleotides, the CDR3 is TGTGCCAGCACCTCCCCCGGGGGGGGCGGCGGCACAGATACGCAGTATTTT.

The rearrangement uses TRBV9 and TRBJ1-5; D gene ambiguous. Per germline, CDR1 SGDLS and CDR2 YYNGEE. Trimming took 3 bases from V and 8 from J, leaving 12 bases between them. The CDR3 is 13 residues long. CDR3 DNA: TGTGCCAGCAGCGACGTGAACAAGGAGCCCCAGCATTTT. The encoded protein is CASSDVNKEPQHF.

The gene calls are TRBV30 and TRBJ2-4; D ambiguous. Trimming cost V 2 bases and J 0 bases, with 11 bases left between them. Germline V CDR1 and CDR2: GTSNPN, SVGIG (reference sequence). The CDR3 consists of 15 residues. CDR3 sequence reads: CAWSPRIIAKNIQYF. CDR3 nucleotide sequence: TGTGCCTGGAGTCCCAGGATAATAGCCAAAAACATTCAGTACTTC.

This sequence joins TRBV5-5 and TRBJ2-7; 7 bases are a match to TRBD1. The CDR3 totals 13 residues. In germline, CDR1 is SGHKS, CDR2 YYEKEE (reference sequence). The trim removed 1 base at V and 5 bases at J, leaving 3 bases unmatched. CDR3 DNA sequence: TGTGCCAGCAGCTTGCCTGGGACAGACGAGCAGTACTTC. This encodes CASSLPGTDEQYF. The full variable domain, its missing parts supplied by reference TRBV5-5 and TRBJ2-7, is DAGVTQSPTHLIKTRGQQVTLRCSPISGHKSVSWYQQVLGQGPQFIFQYYEKEERGRGNFPDRFSARQFPNYSSELNVNALLLGDSALYLCASSLPGTDEQYFGPGTRLTVT.

This clonotype was found a few times. V gene TRBV5-1 combines with J gene TRBJ1-2; 7 bases match TRBD1. The J segment lost 6 bases and the V segment lost 6 bases, leaving 11 bases of the junction unmatched. Per germline, CDR1 SGHRS and CDR2 YFSETQ. This CDR3 is built from 14 residues. The chain's CDR3 is CASNHETGSNGYTF. CDR3 bases: TGCGCCAGCAATCACGAGACAGGGTCGAATGGCTACACCTTC.

CDR3 bases: TGTGCCAGCAGTGCGCTCGTTTCGCTGGGACAGGGGTATACGCAGTATTTT. This gives the protein CASSALVSLGQGYTQYF. This rearrangement joins TRBV27 to TRBJ2-3, with 10 bases fitting TRBD1. Germline-derived CDR1 and CDR2 are MNHEY and SMNVEV (reference sequence). Unmatched junction bases numbered 15, after V lost 5 bases and J lost 7 bases. The CDR3 has 17 amino acids.

Comments on this clonotype: Germline is not matched at one junction end, which may reflect a read error. The V gene is TRBV6-1, the J gene TRBJ2-7, with unresolved D. Germline V gene sequence: CDR1 MNHNS, CDR2 SASEGT. The CDR3 covers 12 residues. The CDR3 here is CTSSEWSYEQYF. The CDR3 DNA reads TGTACCAGCAGTGAGTGGAGCTACGAGCAGTACTTC.

The chain has TRBV7-6 and TRBJ2-3; 8 bases align to TRBD1. Trimming took 7 bases from V and 5 from J; bases not matched to a gene: 17. Germline V gives CDR1 SGHVS, CDR2 FNYEAQ. The CDR3 is made up of 17 amino acids. CDR3 sequence reads: CASTLKGGRGLEDTQYF. CDR3 DNA: TGTGCCAGCACCCTGAAAGGGGGCAGGGGGCTTGAAGATACGCAGTATTTT. Variable domain in full (rest from reference TRBV7-6 and TRBJ2-3): GAGVSQSPRYKVTKRGQDVALRCDPISGHVSLYWYRQALGQGPEFLTYFNYEAQQDKSGLPNDRFSAERPEGSISTLTIQRTEQRDSAMYRCASTLKGGRGLEDTQYFGPGTRLTVL.

This clonotype was seen once. CDR3 loop: CSAPRGGGETQYF. The DNA of the CDR3 is TGCAGTGCACCGCGAGGAGGTGGAGAGACCCAGTACTTC. The chain employs TRBV20-1 and TRBJ2-5; possibly TRBD2 for D (5 bases). The germline V gene encodes CDR1 DFQATT and CDR2 SNEGSKA (reference sequence). The CDR3 length is 13 residues. Trimming left V 6 bases short and J 4 bases short, with 15 bases between.

The J gene is TRBJ2-3, the V gene TRBV5-1; D is unresolved. Germline lookup yields CDR1 SGHRS and CDR2 YFSETQ. The CDR3 sequence is 16 residues long. V was clipped by 0 bases and J by 3 bases, with 14 bases between them. The CDR3 DNA is TGCGCCAGCAGCTTGGAGTACGCAGGATGGACAGATACGCAGTATTTT. Its translation: CASSLEYAGWTDTQYF. The variable domain in full, with the rest retrieved from reference TRBV5-1 and TRBJ2-3, is KAGVTQTPRYLIKTRGQQVTLSCSPISGHRSVSWYQQTPGQGLQFLFEYFSETQRNKGNFPGRFSGRQFSNSRSEMNVSTLELGDSALYLCASSLEYAGWTDTQYFGPGTRLTVL.

The chain recombines TRBV20-1 with TRBJ2-3, with D uncertain. The CDR3 runs to 13 residues. CDR1 DFQATT and CDR2 SNEGSKA come from the germline V gene (reference sequence). V was trimmed by 6 bases and J by 2 bases, leaving 12 bases between them. The CDR3 bases are TGCAGTGCCCCTAGAGCGACCACAGATACGCAGTATTTT. Translated: CSAPRATTDTQYF.

This clonotype was seen more than once but under ten times. The chain recombines TRBV29-1 with TRBJ2-3; perhaps TRBD2 as D (6 bases). V dropped 8 bases and J dropped 3 bases, with 12 bases sitting between them. The length of the CDR3 is 12 residues. CDR1 is SQVTM, CDR2 ANQGSEA, per germline. CDR3 protein: CSPDYQTDTQYF. Written as DNA, the CDR3 is TGCAGCCCGGACTATCAGACAGATACGCAGTATTTT.

The chain recombines TRBV3-1 with TRBJ2-5; the D is unclear. Trimming removed 3 bases from V and 11 bases from J, with 16 bases in between. Germline V gene sequence: CDR1 LGHDT, CDR2 YNNKEL (reference sequence). This CDR3 spans 13 amino acids. This CDR3 reads CASSQSAVEEQYF. CDR3 DNA sequence: TGTGCCAGCAGCCAGTCAGCCGTCGAAGAGCAGTACTTC.